The 19 T cell receptor beta chains below were found in one sample sequenced in a study of regulatory T cells in long-lasting Graves disease. As to time point: persistent/refractory GD, antithyroid drugs over 5 years with positive TRAb. Generation of the TCR library employed RNA extracted from PBMCs. Assembly of TCR beta libraries relied on iRepertoire HTBI primers together with Arm-PCR of CDR3 regions. TCRdb re-called the multiplex PCR reads through MiXCR, storing one row per CDR3 protein. The table shows more than 300,000 distinct CDR3 sequences, with roughly a fifth occurring only once. The source was peripheral blood mononuclear cells (PBMCs), collected when the disease was refractory, from a patient treated with antithyroid drugs. The receptors shown here come from a female donor with Graves disease.

This clonotype was detected ten times or more. DNA for the CDR3: TGTGCCAGCAGAGAGACAGGCGGAAACACCATATATTTT. This sequence encodes CASRETGGNTIYF. The chain is built from TRBV12-3 or TRBV12-4 and TRBJ1-3; D is perhaps TRBD1 (6 bases). Between the trimmed V and J ends, which lost 6 bases and 4 bases, there was a span of 10 bases. The length of the CDR3 is 13 residues.

V gene TRBV5-1 combines with J gene TRBJ2-7, with a tentative D call TRBD2 (7 bases). The length of the CDR3 is 14 residues. The germline gives CDR1 SGHRS, CDR2 YFSETQ. V dropped 4 bases and J dropped 5 bases, with 16 bases sitting between them. The CDR3 reads CASSPKGGVHEQYF. In DNA, the CDR3 is TGCGCCAGCAGCCCGAAGGGGGGGGTCCACGAGCAGTACTTC.

Regarding this clonotype: The junction does not match germline at one end; this may be a read error. The genes are TRBV9 and TRBJ1-2, with D perhaps matching TRBD1 (5 bases). From germline, CDR1 is SGDLS and CDR2 YYNGEE. The CDR3 length is 15 residues. The CDR3 DNA reads TGTGCCAGCAGCGTAGGACTGACAGTGGACTATGGCTGCACCTTC. The encoded protein is CASSVGLTVDYGCTF.

This clonotype was observed at least ten times. The V gene is TRBV27, the J gene TRBJ2-4; unclear D gene. Germline CDR1 and CDR2: MNHEY and SMNVEV (reference sequence). The V gene lost 6 bases and the J gene lost 0 bases, with 6 bases spanning the gap. CDR3 length equals 13 residues. CDR3 amino acids: CASSPLAKNIQYF. In DNA, the CDR3 is TGTGCCAGCAGCCCTCTAGCCAAAAACATTCAGTACTTC.

V is TRBV7-2 and J is TRBJ1-1, with D hard to call. Trimming stripped 5 bases from V and 1 base from J, with 11 bases between. Germline CDR1 is SGHTA and CDR2 is FQGNSA. This CDR3 is built from 14 residues. CDR3 sequence (DNA): TGTGCCAGCAGCGATAGTTGGGAGAACACTGAAGCTTTCTTT. Translation: CASSDSWENTEAFF.

The sample holds a few counts of this clonotype. Mismatch with germline at one junction end may stem from a read error. The genes are TRBV6-1 and TRBJ2-3; 8 bases fit TRBD2. CDR3 length equals 17 residues. Germline V gene sequence: CDR1 MNHNS, CDR2 SASEGT. The CDR3 here is CAGSDGPSGGTTDTQYF. CDR3 coding DNA: TGTGCCGGCAGTGATGGACCCAGCGGGGGTACCACAGATACGCAGTATTTT.

This chain links TRBV10-3 with TRBJ2-5; 12 nucleotides agree with TRBD2. V lost 2 bases to trimming and J lost 1 base; unmatched junction nucleotides: 2. The CDR3 contains 16 residues. CDR1 is ENHRY and CDR2 is SYGVKD in the germline V gene. CDR3 sequence reads: CAISEGLAGLQETQYF. The CDR3 DNA reads as TGTGCCATCAGTGAGGGACTAGCGGGGCTCCAAGAGACCCAGTACTTC.

The chain has TRBV7-9 and TRBJ2-5; D could derive from TRBD1 or TRBD2 (6 bases each). The CDR3 totals 16 residues. Germline loops: CDR1 SEHNR, CDR2 FQNEAQ (reference sequence). The germline V and J ends were trimmed by 1 base and 5 bases, with 17 bases remaining between them. The DNA of the CDR3 is TGTGCCAGCAGCTTAGGAACAGGGCGCGGAGGGGAGACCCAGTACTTC. Amino acid sequence: CASSLGTGRGGETQYF. The variable domain in full, with the rest retrieved from reference TRBV7-9 and TRBJ2-5, is DTGVSQNPRHKITKRGQNVTFRCDPISEHNRLYWYRQTLGQGPEFLTYFQNEAQLEKSRLLSDRFSAERPKGSFSTLEIQRTEQGDSAMYLCASSLGTGRGGETQYFGPGTRLLVL.

In its sample, this clonotype was seen once. The V call is TRBV5-1, the J call TRBJ2-7; D might be TRBD2 (6 bases). This CDR3 contains 18 residues. V was trimmed by 4 bases and J by 0 bases, leaving 23 bases between them. Germline-derived CDR1 and CDR2 are SGHRS and YFSETQ. This CDR3 is CASSLGLVLRDSSYEQYF. CDR3 nucleotide sequence: TGCGCCAGCAGCCTCGGCCTCGTCTTGCGGGATAGCTCCTACGAGCAGTACTTC.

This clonotype came up many times. The V call is TRBV28, the J call TRBJ1-1, with a tentative D call TRBD1 (6 bases). The CDR3 has 13 residues. The germline V gene encodes CDR1 MDHEN and CDR2 SYDVKM. Trimming took 6 bases from V and 4 from J, leaving 12 bases between them. Here the CDR3 reads CASSFVGGTEAFF. In nucleotides, the CDR3 is TGTGCCAGCAGCTTTGTAGGGGGCACTGAAGCTTTCTTT.

This clonotype was seen many times. CDR3 sequence (DNA): TGTGCCAGCAGCGAACATCCGAGCCTGAACACTGAAGCTTTCTTT. Translation gives CASSEHPSLNTEAFF. This chain connects TRBV3-1 to TRBJ1-1; D remains unclear. Trimming left V 5 bases short and J 0 bases short, with 13 bases between. CDR3 length: 15 residues. CDR1 and CDR2 (germline): LGHDT, YNNKEL (reference sequence).

V usage is TRBV12-3 or TRBV12-4 and J usage is TRBJ2-7, with D possibly TRBD2 on 6 matching bases. The CDR3 runs 15 residues. Trimming cost V 5 bases and J 0 bases, with 14 bases left between them. DNA of the CDR3: TGTGCCAGCAGTACGGGACTTTTTAGCTCCTACGAGCAGTACTTC. Its protein is CASSTGLFSSYEQYF.

This rearrangement joins TRBV28 to TRBJ2-1; D may be TRBD2 (9 bases). This CDR3 spans 17 amino acids. Germline CDR1 reads MDHEN; CDR2 reads SYDVKM. Deletions cut 4 bases from V and 10 bases from J, with 26 bases between. For the CDR3, the DNA is TGTGCCAGCAGTTGGACAGGGAATCAGCGGGGGGTAAAGGAGCAGTTCTTC. Its translation: CASSWTGNQRGVKEQFF.

This clonotype occurred many times. CDR3 residues: CASSFYRVATEAFF. Written as DNA, the CDR3 is TGTGCCAGCAGCTTCTACAGGGTAGCCACTGAAGCTTTCTTT. V gene TRBV11-2 combines with J gene TRBJ1-1; a possible D gene is TRBD1 (6 bases). Germline CDR1 is SGHAT and CDR2 is FQNNGV. The ends were cut back, 3 bases at V and 4 bases at J, with 12 bases in the middle. The CDR3 runs 14 residues.

This clonotype appeared many times. The gene calls are TRBV12-3 or TRBV12-4 and TRBJ1-5, with D possibly TRBD1 on 5 matching bases. V was trimmed by 2 bases and J by 3 bases, leaving 8 bases between them. This CDR3 spans 14 amino acids. Here the CDR3 DNA reads TGTGCCAGCAGTTTACAACAGGTCAATCAGCCCCAGCATTTT. It yields the protein CASSLQQVNQPQHF.

This clonotype was seen repeatedly, ten times or more. The chain is built from TRBV11-3 and TRBJ2-7, with D perhaps matching TRBD1 (5 bases). The CDR3 has 13 amino acids. The V and J ends lost 6 bases and 3 bases respectively, with 12 bases between them. Per the germline V gene, CDR1 is SGHNT and CDR2 is YENEEA. The CDR3 here is CASRADGHYEQYF. DNA of the CDR3: TGTGCCAGCAGAGCCGACGGACACTACGAGCAGTACTTC.

CDR3: CASSPPNGAYEQYF. The CDR3 DNA sequence: TGTGCCAGCTCACCACCGAACGGTGCCTACGAGCAGTACTTC. The chain combines TRBV18 with TRBJ2-7; D is ambiguous. Germline V lookup: CDR1 KGHSH, CDR2 LQKENI. V was cut by 0 bases and J by 2 bases, with 8 bases left in between. The length of the CDR3 is 14 residues.

There are many counts of this clonotype. The V call is TRBV24-1, the J call TRBJ2-5; 9 bases align to TRBD1. Germline CDR1 and CDR2: KGHDR and SFDVKD. J was trimmed by 4 bases and V by 3 bases; bases with no gene match: 2. The length of the CDR3 is 14 residues. The CDR3 region has the DNA TGTGCCACCAGTGATCCGACAGGGGGAGAGACCCAGTACTTC. It codes for CATSDPTGGETQYF.

A few counts support this clonotype. The gene calls are TRBV7-2 and TRBJ2-7; D gene unclear. This CDR3 has 12 residues. The V end lost 1 base, the J end lost 6 bases, and 7 bases lay between the germline ends. Per the germline V gene, CDR1 is SGHTA and CDR2 is FQGNSA. CDR3 nucleotide sequence: TGTGCCAGCAGCTTAGTTAGTTCCGAGCAGTACTTC. This encodes CASSLVSSEQYF.